This paragraph reports one TCR beta chain. Its specificity is not known. The authors sequenced TCR beta from blood CD8+ and CD4+ T cells. Negative isolation yielded CD4+ and CD8+ T cells, and FACS enriched TEMRA cells. These data are taken from a study of CD8 T cells in Susac syndrome. Study results and caveats: The relatively small number of individuals in the TCR sequencing and HLA analysis was acknowledged by the study.

It was with random hexamers that roughly 0.45 to 1 ug RNA was reverse transcribed. By means of immunoSEQ multiplex PCR, TCR beta CDR3 spanning 54 Vbeta and 13 Jbeta underwent amplification. MiXCR was run by TCRdb on the immunoSEQ multiplex PCR reads, yielding one entry per CDR3 protein. The sample shows roughly 120,000 distinct CDR3 sequences, just under 95% of them seen only once. Trimming removed 0 bases at V and 0 bases at J, with 12 bases between. This CDR3 has 16 amino acids. Germline CDR1 reads MNHNY; CDR2 reads SVGAGI (reference sequence). This chain uses TRBV6-6 with TRBJ2-7, with D uncertain. This TCR derives from a human donor with multiple sclerosis. The sample taken for sequencing was CD4+ T cells from PBMCs. CDR3 DNA sequence: TGTGCCAGCAGTTACTCGACCGCGGATGTCTCCTACGAGCAGTACTTC. Protein: CASSYSTADVSYEQYF.